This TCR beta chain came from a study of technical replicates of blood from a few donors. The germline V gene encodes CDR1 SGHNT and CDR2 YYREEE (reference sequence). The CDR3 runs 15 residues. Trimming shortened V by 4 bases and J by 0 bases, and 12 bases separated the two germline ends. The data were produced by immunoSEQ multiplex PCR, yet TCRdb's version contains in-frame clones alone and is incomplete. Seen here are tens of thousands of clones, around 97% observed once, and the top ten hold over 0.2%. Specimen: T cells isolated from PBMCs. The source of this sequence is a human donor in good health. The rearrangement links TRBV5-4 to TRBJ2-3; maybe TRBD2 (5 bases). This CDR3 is CASSIGGRSTDTQYF. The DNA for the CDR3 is TGTGCCAGCAGCATAGGAGGACGGAGCACAGATACGCAGTATTTT.